The rows below give T cell receptor beta chains drawn from one sample of a study of liver allograft versus peripheral blood T cells. TCRdb redid the calling of the reads with MiXCR, one entry per CDR3 protein. The profile covers under 2,000 distinct CDR3 sequences, with about 15% appearing a single time and about 9.3% taken by the ten largest. These receptors all stem from a human patient who had a liver transplant. Part of the T cell pool may stem from the graft donor. Both conserved end residues are part of each CDR3. D genes are given only for firm matches. Size is omitted from some rows. Given values are once, few, many or a class for expanded clones.

-	TRBV5-1	TRBD1	TRBJ1-4	TGCGCCAGCAGCGTGGGACAGGGGGGTAATGAAAAACTGTTTTTT	CASSVGQGGNEKLFF
few	TRBV5-4	-	TRBJ2-2	TGTGCCAGCAGCTTCCCGGGGGCCCGGGGACACACCGGGGAGCTGTTTTTT	CASSFPGARGHTGELFF
large	TRBV18	TRBD1	TRBJ1-2	TGTGCCAGCTCACCTACGGGACAGGAGATCTATGGCTACACCTTC	CASSPTGQEIYGYTF
large	TRBV20-1	TRBD1	TRBJ1-6	TGCAGTGCTAGAGAAGACAGGGGCAATTCACCCCTCCACTTT	CSAREDRGNSPLHF
medium-sized	TRBV19	-	TRBJ1-2	TGTGCCAGTACGGAGGGGCAGGGAAACTATGGCTACACCTTC	CASTEGQGNYGYTF
few	TRBV20-1	-	TRBJ2-1	TGCAGTGCTAGTATCTACAATGAGCAGTTCTTC	CSASIYNEQFF
-	TRBV20-1	-	TRBJ2-3	TGCAGTGTGGCAGGGGGGCTGGATACGCAGTATTTT	CSVAGGLDTQYF
large	TRBV30	-	TRBJ1-2	TGTGCCTGGAGGTCGCAGGGGAACTATGGCTACACCTTC	CAWRSQGNYGYTF
few	TRBV10-3	-	TRBJ2-5	TGTGCCATCAGTGAGTCGCTAGCTCAAGAGACCCAGTACTTC	CAISESLAQETQYF
few	TRBV28	TRBD1	TRBJ1-2	TGTGCCAGCAGTCCTCCAGGGGGTAACTATGGCTACACCTTC	CASSPPGGNYGYTF
-	TRBV28	-	TRBJ1-4	TGTGCCAGCAGTTTATGGAGGGTCCCCAACGAAAAACTGTTTTTT	CASSLWRVPNEKLFF
few	TRBV12-5	-	TRBJ2-3	TGTGCTAGTGGTTTGGCGGCGGAGCAGTATTTT	CASGLAAEQYF
-	TRBV19	TRBD1	TRBJ1-2	TGTGCCAGTAGTATAGGGGGACAGAACTATGGCTACACCTTC	CASSIGGQNYGYTF
-	TRBV3-1	-	TRBJ2-5	TGTGCCAGCAGCCAGCCCGGTTACGTGGCCTTGGGGGAGACCCAGTACTTC	CASSQPGYVALGETQYF
few	TRBV4-1	-	TRBJ2-3	TGCGCCAGCAGCCAAGCGGGACACCGCGGCACAGATACGCAGTATTTT	CASSQAGHRGTDTQYF
medium-sized	TRBV30	-	TRBJ2-1	TGTGCCTGGAGTGTAAACGTCGGTGAGCAGTTCTTC	CAWSVNVGEQFF
many	TRBV12-3/TRBV12-4	-	TRBJ1-6	TGTGCCAGCACTACCGGGACAAATTATTCACCCCTCCACTTT	CASTTGTNYSPLHF
-	TRBV7-2	-	TRBJ2-7	TGTGCCAGCAGCTTAGTTGCCGGCGGGGAGATAGCCTACGAGCAGTACTTC	CASSLVAGGEIAYEQYF
-	TRBV9	TRBD1	TRBJ1-2	TGTGCCAGCACCACCCAAACAGGGGGTATTGGCTACACCTTC	CASTTQTGGIGYTF
few	TRBV18	-	TRBJ2-2	TGTGCCAGCTCACCAGGCGGGTCGAACACCGGGGAGCTGTTTTTT	CASSPGGSNTGELFF
few	TRBV27	-	TRBJ1-2	TGTGCCAGCAGTTCCGGGGAGGGTTCGCACTATGGCTACACCTTC	CASSSGEGSHYGYTF
few	TRBV5-5	-	TRBJ2-5	TGTGCCAGCAGCTTGGGTGGGCAAGGATGGGGGACCCAGTACTTC	CASSLGGQGWGTQYF
-	TRBV7-9	-	TRBJ2-1	TGTGCCAGCTTCCGGGCACAATACAATGAGCAGTTCTTC	CASFRAQYNEQFF
few	TRBV20-1	TRBD1	TRBJ2-1	TGCAGTGCTATTAGGCAGGGGGCGGTTAATGAGCAGTTCTTC	CSAIRQGAVNEQFF
-	TRBV27	-	TRBJ1-1	TGTGCCAGCAGTCCAGGGACGAGGGTTGAAGCTTTCTTT	CASSPGTRVEAFF
medium-sized	TRBV6-1	-	TRBJ1-5	TGTGCCAGCAGTTTAGGATCGCGGGGCAATCAGCCCCAGCATTTT	CASSLGSRGNQPQHF
medium-sized	TRBV29-1	-	TRBJ1-3	TGCAGCGCTGAACAGAGTAACTCTGGAAACACCATATATTTT	CSAEQSNSGNTIYF
medium-sized	TRBV19	-	TRBJ2-5	TGTGCCAGTAGTGGGGACTGGAGGCAAGAGACCCAGTACTTC	CASSGDWRQETQYF
large	TRBV10-3	TRBD1	TRBJ1-4	TGTGCCATCAGGGGGGGATCCGGGACAGGGAGTGAAAAACTGTTTTTT	CAIRGGSGTGSEKLFF
medium-sized	TRBV5-4	TRBD1	TRBJ2-7	TGTGCCAGCAGCTCTCCGGCGAGGACAGGCACCTACGAGCAGTACTTC	CASSSPARTGTYEQYF
large	TRBV18	-	TRBJ1-6	TGTGCCAGCTCACCGGGACCGGATTCACCCCTCCACTTT	CASSPGPDSPLHF
medium-sized	TRBV20-1	-	TRBJ2-1	TGCAGTGCCCCGGACTCTAGATCCCCCTACAATGAGCAGTTCTTC	CSAPDSRSPYNEQFF
large	TRBV7-2	-	TRBJ2-7	TGTGCCAGCAGCTCGGGGAGGTACGAGCAGTACTTC	CASSSGRYEQYF
few	TRBV5-1	-	TRBJ2-2	TGCGCCAGCAGCTCAGGGTGGGATTCTAACACCGGGGAGCTGTTTTTT	CASSSGWDSNTGELFF
medium-sized	TRBV19	-	TRBJ1-6	TGTGCCAGTAATTACCGCGGATCACCCCTCCACTTT	CASNYRGSPLHF
medium-sized	TRBV11-2	TRBD1	TRBJ2-7	TGTGCCAGCAGCTTAGGGGCGTGGGGACAGGGGAGCTCCTACGAGCAGTACTTC	CASSLGAWGQGSSYEQYF
medium-sized	TRBV18	-	TRBJ2-1	TGTGCCAGCTCACCAAAACAGGGTAGTTGGATCTACAATGAGCAGTTCTTC	CASSPKQGSWIYNEQFF